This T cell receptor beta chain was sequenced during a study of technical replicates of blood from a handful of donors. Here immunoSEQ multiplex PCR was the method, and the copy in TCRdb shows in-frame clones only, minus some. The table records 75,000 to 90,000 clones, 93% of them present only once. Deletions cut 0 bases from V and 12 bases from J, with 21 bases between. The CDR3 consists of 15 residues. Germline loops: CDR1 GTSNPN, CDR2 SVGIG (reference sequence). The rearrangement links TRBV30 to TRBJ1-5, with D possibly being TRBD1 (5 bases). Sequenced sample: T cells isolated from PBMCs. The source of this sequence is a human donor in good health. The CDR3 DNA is TGTGCCTGGAGTGTACAGGTGGGGGGATCGGCTTTCCAGCATTTT. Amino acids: CAWSVQVGGSAFQHF.